The T cell receptor (beta chain) under discussion was sequenced for a study of CXCR3-negative and CXCR3-positive naive CD8 T cells (dated by TCRdb to about 2019). Regarding the research as a whole: In total, 130 million to 150 million TRB reads were obtained, or roughly 1.5 +/- 0.3 million reads per library. Diversity and physicochemical repertoire analyses were performed on 11 donors pooled from two independent experiments. TRBV-TRBJ cluster analysis included naive subsets from several donors and memory cells from 3 donors.

In regard to this clonotype: No cognate antigen has been identified for it.

Sequencing instrument: NextSeq 550. The Human TCR Profiling Kit (MiLaboratory) was used to make UMI-labeled 5' RACE TRB cDNA libraries. cDNA synthesis used the entire amount of extracted RNA, and PCR amplification then used the entire amount of cDNA produced. Libraries were prepared in parallel with an identical number of PCR cycles. For the original study's pipeline: About 50,000 +/- 9,200 unique UMI-labeled TRB cDNA molecules per library were extracted with MIGEC and MiXCR, with at least two reads per UMI required. Each library averaged about 37,000 +/- 9,700 functional in-frame TRB CDR3 nucleotide clonotypes without stop codons. After downsampling to 5000 UMI-labeled TRB molecules per sample, diversity metrics such as normalized Shannon-Wiener and Chao1 were calculated in VDJtools. For the central five CDR3 residues, VDJtools calculated physicochemical properties weighted by clonotype size, namely interaction energy, strength, volume and Kidera factor 4. TCRdb reprocessed the reads, and each CDR3 protein sequence is entered once, without DNA. TCRdb, not the original authors, processed these V and J calls. The table kept for this sample lists about 150,000 distinct CDR3 sequences. 0.45% to 0.6% of the sample is held by the ten biggest clonotypes.

Study-wide findings and limitations: TRB CDR3s from CXCR3-positive naive cells showed higher hydrophobicity (lower Kidera factor 4), lower energy, and higher strength and volume indices than CXCR3-negative naive cells. Within the same donor, TRBV-TRBJ usage looked similar between naive CXCR3-negative and CXCR3-positive cells, but memory cells had distinct patterns. Because CXCR3 expression was partially decreased after cryopreservation, freshly isolated PBMCs were used for most assays. Both naive subsets had comparably high repertoire diversity, while memory CD8+ T cells had much lower repertoire diversity. Because surface CD5, which has been linked to self-reactivity in mice, was comparable between naive subsets, TCR interaction strength was also inferred from TRB CDR3 physicochemical properties.

Each CD8+ T cell subset was flow-sorted in triplicate, and 300,000 or so cells per subset were placed directly into RLT lysis buffer. To exclude memory contaminants, naive CD8+ T cells were stringently defined as CD45RO-CCR7+CD27+CD95-. Peripheral blood mononuclear cells were isolated from buffy coats by standard density gradient centrifugation. A FACSAria III was used to flow-sort naive CXCR3-negative and CXCR3-positive CD8+ T cells. Total RNA was extracted from sorted cells using an RNeasy Mini Kit. The source of this sequence is a human donor in good health. Some clones in this sample may be carry-over from other donors' samples. The sample comprised naive CXCR3+ CD8+ T cells from blood. According to the study, the label for this sample's cell subset or site signals: CD45RO-CCR7+CD27+CD95- naive CD8+ T cells expressing CXCR3 (TNR3+).

The CDR3 loop reads CASSFIIRTSSSYNEQFF. The chain couples TRBV5-1 to TRBJ2-1. The CDR3 spans 18 residues, from the cysteine through the phenylalanine. A DNA sequence was not provided. CDR1 and CDR2 were assigned from the germline V gene as SGHRS and YFSETQ.